One sample yielded the 20 T cell receptor beta chains listed below, sequenced in a study of cytomegalovirus exposure and HLA in healthy donors. Method: immunoSEQ multiplex PCR; TCRdb's copy keeps in-frame clones and lacks some. The sample shows around 250,000 clones, about 90% of them seen only once. What was sequenced was PBMCs. The source is a young woman in good health and CMV-seronegative.

The chain combines TRBV7-2 with TRBJ2-3; D may be TRBD2 (6 bases). The length of the CDR3 is 14 residues. In germline, CDR1 is SGHTA, CDR2 FQGNSA. V was cut by 5 bases and J by 2 bases, with 11 bases left in between. The CDR3 DNA follows: TGTGCCAGCAGCCTGGGACTGTACACAGATACGCAGTATTTT. Translation gives CASSLGLYTDTQYF.

V is TRBV29-1 and J is TRBJ1-2, with D unclear. The V gene lost 7 bases and the J gene lost 6 bases, with 15 bases spanning the gap. The CDR3 has 12 amino acids. Germline V lookup: CDR1 SQVTM, CDR2 ANQGSEA. CDR3 in DNA: TGCAGCGCTCGAGGAGGTTCGGATGGCTACACCTTC. As protein: CSARGGSDGYTF.

This chain uses TRBV9 with TRBJ2-2, with unresolved D. The CDR3 length is 16 residues. CDR1 and CDR2 from the germline V gene are SGDLS and YYNGEE. V was shortened by 0 bases and J by 6 bases, with 15 bases between the two germline ends. CDR3 DNA: TGTGCCAGCAGCGTAGGATTAGCCACCCGGGCCGGGGAGCTGTTTTTT. Amino acids: CASSVGLATRAGELFF. Full variable domain (rest looked up from reference TRBV9 and TRBJ2-2): DSGVTQTPKHLITATGQRVTLRCSPRSGDLSVYWYQQSLDQGLQFLIQYYNGEERAKGNILERFSAQQFPDLHSELNLSSLELGDSALYFCASSVGLATRAGELFFGEGSRLTVL.

The chain recombines TRBV7-5 with TRBJ2-3; TRBD2, the table's D call, lacks a check against the DNA. TRBV7-5 is designated a pseudogene. The CDR3 runs to 22 residues. The CDR3 DNA is TGTGCCAGAAGCTTAGTGGGTTGTCCCAGACTAGCGGGGGGGCTCGACACAGATACGCAGTATTTT. It encodes CARSLVGCPRLAGGLDTDTQYF.

The chain carries TRBV7-8 and TRBJ2-1, with 10 bases lining up with TRBD2. J was trimmed by 0 bases and V by 7 bases; bases with no gene match: 9. The length of the CDR3 is 17 residues. Germline CDR1 and CDR2: SGHVS and FQNEAQ. The CDR3 is CASIQTSGTFSYNEQFF. Here the CDR3 DNA reads TGTGCCAGCATCCAAACTAGCGGGACCTTCTCCTACAATGAGCAGTTCTTC.

The genes are TRBV28 and TRBJ1-1, with TRBD1 as a possible D gene (5 bases). The germline CDR1 and CDR2 sequences are MDHEN and SYDVKM. The CDR3 loop spans 15 amino acids. V was pared by 7 bases and J by 5 bases, with 20 bases between. Written as DNA, the CDR3 is TGTGCCAGCACCCTCCCCACGGGGGGAAGAACTGAAGCTTTCTTT. It specifies CASTLPTGGRTEAFF.

The chain employs TRBV5-4 and TRBJ2-4, with 13 positions matching TRBD2. This CDR3 spans 18 amino acids. The ends lost 4 bases at V and 0 bases at J; junction bases unmatched: 7. Germline V CDR1 and CDR2: SGHNT, YYREEE (reference sequence). In DNA form, the CDR3 reads TGTGCCAGCAGCATAGGGACTAGCGGGGCCCTAGCCAAAAACATTCAGTACTTC. Its protein is CASSIGTSGALAKNIQYF.

This clone showed up just a few times. V usage is TRBV5-1 and J usage is TRBJ2-7, with D possibly TRBD1 on 6 matching bases. The CDR3 covers 14 residues. Germline loops: CDR1 SGHRS, CDR2 YFSETQ. V was trimmed by 0 bases and J by 3 bases, leaving 10 bases between them. CDR3 in amino acids: CASSLEQGSYEQYF. The CDR3 nucleotides read TGCGCCAGCAGCTTGGAACAGGGCAGCTACGAGCAGTACTTC.

The V call is TRBV6-6, the J call TRBJ1-5, with D possibly matching TRBD1 (5 bases). The CDR3 consists of 14 residues. Germline loops: CDR1 MNHNY, CDR2 SVGAGI (reference sequence). The ends were cut back, 2 bases at V and 7 bases at J, with 12 bases in the middle. The CDR3 loop is CASSYDSGQQPQHF. CDR3 coding DNA: TGTGCCAGCAGTTACGACAGTGGGCAGCAGCCCCAGCATTTT.

The rearrangement links TRBV6-5 to TRBJ2-7; possibly TRBD2 for D (5 bases). The V end was cut by 7 bases, the J end by 2 bases, with 15 bases between. The CDR3 spans 14 residues. Germline V gene sequence: CDR1 MNHEY, CDR2 SVGAGI. In DNA form, the CDR3 reads TGTGCCAGCACCCAAGGAGGAGAACCCTACGAGCAGTACTTC. It yields the protein CASTQGGEPYEQYF.

The rearrangement uses TRBV2 and TRBJ1-2; tentative D call: TRBD1 (5 bases). V lost 4 bases and J lost 4, with 13 bases in between. Looked up from germline, CDR1 is SNHLY and CDR2 is FYNNEI. The CDR3 spans 14 residues. CDR3 DNA: TGTGCCAGCAGTGTGGGCAGGGTTACCTATGGCTACACCTTC. Residues: CASSVGRVTYGYTF.

With regard to this clone: Other DNA sequences from this sample encode an identical CDR3 as well. The CDR3, as DNA: TGTGCCAGCTCACCCGACAGATACGAGCAGTACGTC. Translation: CASSPDRYEQYV. The chain couples TRBV18 to TRBJ2-7, with D possibly TRBD1 on 5 matching bases. Trimming pared 3 bases from V and 4 bases from J, leaving 7 bases between. The CDR3 has 12 amino acids. Per the germline V gene, CDR1 is KGHSH and CDR2 is LQKENI.

The V call is TRBV6-5, the J call TRBJ1-6, with 7 bases that match TRBD1. The CDR3 spans 15 residues. V shed 7 bases and J 0 bases; nucleotides not matched to a gene: 3. The V gene's germline CDR1 is MNHEY and CDR2 SVGAGI. The CDR3, as DNA: TGTGCCAGCACCCGACAGGGCTCCTATAATTCACCCCTCCACTTT. Translated: CASTRQGSYNSPLHF.

This clone has just one count. The J gene is TRBJ1-2, the V gene TRBV11-2; D possibly corresponds to TRBD1 (6 bases). The CDR3 covers 14 residues. Germline V CDR1 and CDR2: SGHAT, FQNNGV. V lost 1 base and J 1 base, leaving 7 bases between the germline ends. The DNA of the CDR3 is TGTGCCAGCAGCTTAGGGGACAATAACTATGGCTACACCTTC. This encodes CASSLGDNNYGYTF. The whole variable domain, remainder taken from reference TRBV11-2 and TRBJ1-2, is EAGVAQSPRYKIIEKRQSVAFWCNPISGHATLYWYQQILGQGPKLLIQFQNNGVVDDSQLPKDRFSAERLKGVDSTLKIQPAKLEDSAVYLCASSLGDNNYGYTFGSGTRLTVV.

A note on this clone: The sample carries other DNA sequences with the same CDR3. The chain has TRBV5-5 and TRBJ1-5; D gene uncertain. V was cut by 0 bases and J by 1 base, with 8 bases left in between. Germline V CDR1 and CDR2: SGHKS, YYEKEE (reference sequence). This CDR3 spans 15 amino acids. CDR3: CASSLGGYSNQPQHF. For the CDR3, the DNA is TGTGCCAGCAGCTTGGGAGGGTACAGCAATCAGCCCCAGCATTTT.

The V call is TRBV4-3, the J call TRBJ1-4, with D unresolved. The V and J ends lost 0 bases and 3 bases respectively, with 17 bases between them. Germline CDR1 reads LGHNA; CDR2 reads YSLEER. This CDR3 spans 18 amino acids. This CDR3 is CASSQDRRQVGPNEKLFF. The DNA of the CDR3 is TGCGCCAGCAGCCAAGATAGGAGGCAGGTCGGGCCTAATGAAAAACTGTTTTTT.

The sample holds one count of this clone. The chain employs TRBV7-9 and TRBJ1-4, with 8 nucleotides matching TRBD1. Germline loops: CDR1 SEHNR, CDR2 FQNEAQ (reference sequence). The CDR3 is 19 residues long. The trim removed 7 bases at V and 3 bases at J, leaving 19 bases unmatched. The CDR3 loop reads CASIRIRGQGAHPNEKLFF. CDR3 coding DNA: TGTGCCAGCATCCGAATAAGGGGTCAGGGGGCACATCCTAATGAAAAACTGTTTTTT.

The gene calls are TRBV11-2 and TRBJ2-5, with a tentative D call TRBD2 (5 bases). V was trimmed by 1 base and J by 5 bases, leaving 11 bases between them. This CDR3 is 14 amino acids long. Germline lookup yields CDR1 SGHAT and CDR2 FQNNGV. The CDR3 reads CASSLVGVRETQYF. The CDR3 coding sequence is TGTGCCAGCAGCTTAGTCGGGGTACGGGAGACCCAGTACTTC. Complete variable domain (other parts from reference TRBV11-2 and TRBJ2-5): EAGVAQSPRYKIIEKRQSVAFWCNPISGHATLYWYQQILGQGPKLLIQFQNNGVVDDSQLPKDRFSAERLKGVDSTLKIQPAKLEDSAVYLCASSLVGVRETQYFGPGTRLLVL.

This chain joins TRBV21-1 and TRBJ1-1; the DNA was not compared with TRBD1, the D call given in the table. TRBV21-1 is a pseudogene. The CDR3 is made up of 16 amino acids. DNA of the CDR3: TGTGCCAGCAGCAAACCCAGGGACAGGGGGAACACTGAAGCTTTCTTT. This encodes CASSKPRDRGNTEAFF.

The V call is TRBV4-1, the J call TRBJ1-2, with 8 bases fitting TRBD1. The germline V gene has CDR1 MGHRA and CDR2 YSYEKL. The CDR3 extends over 16 amino acids. V lost 1 base and J lost 4; bases outside the gene matches: 8. The CDR3 sequence is CASSQGQGARGYGYTF. In DNA, the CDR3 is TGCGCCAGCAGCCAAGGCCAGGGGGCGCGGGGCTATGGCTACACCTTC.